Sequencing of this T cell receptor (beta chain) was carried out in a study of control samples from healthy donors and cancer patients. The data were produced by immunoSEQ multiplex PCR, yet TCRdb's version contains in-frame clones alone and is incomplete. The sample shows roughly 50,000 clones, 94% of them seen only once. The source of this sequence is a man younger than 45 in good health. Sequences were obtained from blood.

The CDR3 sequence: CASSLSGGHAFSYGYTF. CDR3 nucleotides: TGTGCCAGCAGCTTATCGGGGGGGCACGCTTTCAGCTATGGCTACACCTTC. The V call is TRBV7-2, the J call TRBJ1-2; the D gene is possibly TRBD1 (6 bases). CDR1 SGHTA and CDR2 FQGNSA come from the germline V gene. The CDR3 is made up of 17 amino acids. Trimming left V 2 bases short and J 4 bases short, with 20 bases between.